This T cell receptor beta chain was recorded in a study of blood T cell repertoires in COVID-19. Turning to the study itself: Donors in the United States, Italy and Spain gave samples during acute or convalescent COVID-19.

Participants spanned ages roughly 18 to 95 years and resided in roughly 26 US areas. CDR3 length: 13 amino acids. CDR1 is SQVTM and CDR2 is ANQGSEA in the germline V gene. V was clipped by 5 bases and J by 7 bases; unmatched bases: 8. Repertoires were generated with immunoSEQ multiplex PCR, while TCRdb's copy carries only in-frame clones and drops some. The sample has 360,000 or so clones, under 90% seen once. The receptor's source is a woman in her twenties or thirties who had recovered from COVID-19. The sequenced sample consisted of PBMCs or T cells enriched from blood (not recorded which). This chain connects TRBV29-1 to TRBJ1-5; 7 bases map to TRBD1. The CDR3 nucleotides read TGCAGCGTTATCGACAGGGTGGGCCAGCCCCAGCATTTT. This translates into CSVIDRVGQPQHF. Combining the CDR3 with reference TRBV29-1 and TRBJ1-5 gives the whole variable domain SAVISQKPSRDICQRGTSLTIQCQVDSQVTMMFWYRQQPGQSLTLIATANQGSEATYESGFVIDKFPISRPNLTFSTLTVSNMSPEDSSIYLCSVIDRVGQPQHFGDGTRLSIL.